The 2 T cell receptor beta chains below come from one sample, sequenced in a study of blood T cell repertoires in COVID-19. TCRdb's table, derived via immunoSEQ multiplex PCR, lists solely in-frame clones and lacks some. The table has 190,000 or so clones, roughly 88% seen once. The sequenced sample was peripheral blood. Receptor source: a woman older than 75 with acute or convalescent COVID-19.

The chain links TRBV6-5 to TRBJ2-1, with 10 bases matching TRBD2. The V segment lost 5 bases and the J segment 6 bases; nucleotides outside the gene matches: 1. The CDR3 runs 13 residues. Germline CDR1 reads MNHEY; CDR2 reads SVGAGI. CDR3 sequence reads: CASSLAGANEQFF. In nucleotides, the CDR3 is TGTGCCAGCAGTCTAGCGGGGGCCAATGAGCAGTTCTTC.

The chain has TRBV6-5 and TRBJ2-1; 10 positions agree with TRBD2. This CDR3 comprises 14 residues. Unmatched junction bases numbered 9, after V lost 6 bases and J lost 10 bases. Germline values: CDR1 MNHEY, CDR2 SVGAGI. CDR3 nucleotides: TGTGCCAGCAGAAAGCGGGGGGGCTCGGAGGAGCAGTTCTTC. This sequence encodes CASRKRGGSEEQFF.